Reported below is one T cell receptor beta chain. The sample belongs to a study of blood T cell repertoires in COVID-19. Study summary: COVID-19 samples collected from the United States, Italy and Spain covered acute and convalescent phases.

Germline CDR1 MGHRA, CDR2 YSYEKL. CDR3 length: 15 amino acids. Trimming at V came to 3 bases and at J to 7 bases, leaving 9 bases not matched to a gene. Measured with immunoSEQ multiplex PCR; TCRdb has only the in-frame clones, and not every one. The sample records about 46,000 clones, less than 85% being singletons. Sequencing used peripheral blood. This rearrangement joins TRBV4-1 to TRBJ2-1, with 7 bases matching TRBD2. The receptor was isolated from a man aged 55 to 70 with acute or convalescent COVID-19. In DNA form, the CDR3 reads TGCGCCAGCAGCCAGGAACCCGGACTAGGAAATGAGCAGTTCTTC. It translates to CASSQEPGLGNEQFF.